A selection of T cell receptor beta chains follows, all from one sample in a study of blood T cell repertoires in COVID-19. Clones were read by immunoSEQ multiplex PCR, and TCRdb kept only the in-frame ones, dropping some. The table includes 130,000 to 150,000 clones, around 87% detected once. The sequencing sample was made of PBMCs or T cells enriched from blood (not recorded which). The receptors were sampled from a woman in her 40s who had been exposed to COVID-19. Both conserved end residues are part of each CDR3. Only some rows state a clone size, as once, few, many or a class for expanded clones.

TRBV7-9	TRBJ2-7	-	CASSRGTGQRRDEQYF
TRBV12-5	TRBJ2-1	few	CASGSSQLAGGRDEQFF
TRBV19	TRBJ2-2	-	CASSIVAGGGELFF
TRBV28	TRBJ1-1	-	CASSLDRGTEAFF
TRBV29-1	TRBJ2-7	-	CSVGEGSYEQYF
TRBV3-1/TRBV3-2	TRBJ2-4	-	CASSPTSEKNIQYF
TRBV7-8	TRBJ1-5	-	CASSLDRASNQPQHF
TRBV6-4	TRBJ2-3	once	CASSGGTGNTDTQYF
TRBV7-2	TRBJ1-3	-	CASSLRSETLYF
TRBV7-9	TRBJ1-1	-	CASSLEGVRDTEAFF
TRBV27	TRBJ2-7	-	CASSSTLAGGYEQYF
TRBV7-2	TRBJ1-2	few	CASSPAGSDYGYTF
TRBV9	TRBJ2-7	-	CASSVEGTVEEQYF
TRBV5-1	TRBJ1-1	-	CASSSSGAPREEAFF
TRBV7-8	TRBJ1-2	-	CASSPGNYGYTF
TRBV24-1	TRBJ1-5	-	CATSEGRDRERWASNQPQHF
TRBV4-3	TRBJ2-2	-	CASSQYSGGGSANTGELFF
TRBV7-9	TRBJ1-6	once	CASSLAGRTGGLNSPLHF
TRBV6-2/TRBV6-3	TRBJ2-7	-	CASSPHLQGREQYF
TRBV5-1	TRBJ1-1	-	CASSRSTGTDEAFF
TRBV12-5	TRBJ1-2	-	CASGFGANYGYTF
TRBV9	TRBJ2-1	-	CASSVEGGAFLSYNEQFF
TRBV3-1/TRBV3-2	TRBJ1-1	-	CGRRENTEAFF
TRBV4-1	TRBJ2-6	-	CASSPEAVPGANVLTF
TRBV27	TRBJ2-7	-	CASSLDRGTEQYF
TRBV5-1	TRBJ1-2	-	CASSSSGQGYTF
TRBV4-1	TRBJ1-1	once	CASSQGGGWDTEAFF
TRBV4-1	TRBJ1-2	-	CASSQMERGANYGYTF
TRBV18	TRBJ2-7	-	CASHSGVSSYEQYF
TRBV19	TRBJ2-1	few	CASSIDGVAGGQNEQFF
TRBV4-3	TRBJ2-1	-	CASSQDWSGVYNEQFF
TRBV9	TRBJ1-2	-	CASSASPQRDKADRLWGYTF
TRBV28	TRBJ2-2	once	CASSYRQGRNTGELFF
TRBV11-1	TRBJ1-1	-	CASSLRGLGGEAFF